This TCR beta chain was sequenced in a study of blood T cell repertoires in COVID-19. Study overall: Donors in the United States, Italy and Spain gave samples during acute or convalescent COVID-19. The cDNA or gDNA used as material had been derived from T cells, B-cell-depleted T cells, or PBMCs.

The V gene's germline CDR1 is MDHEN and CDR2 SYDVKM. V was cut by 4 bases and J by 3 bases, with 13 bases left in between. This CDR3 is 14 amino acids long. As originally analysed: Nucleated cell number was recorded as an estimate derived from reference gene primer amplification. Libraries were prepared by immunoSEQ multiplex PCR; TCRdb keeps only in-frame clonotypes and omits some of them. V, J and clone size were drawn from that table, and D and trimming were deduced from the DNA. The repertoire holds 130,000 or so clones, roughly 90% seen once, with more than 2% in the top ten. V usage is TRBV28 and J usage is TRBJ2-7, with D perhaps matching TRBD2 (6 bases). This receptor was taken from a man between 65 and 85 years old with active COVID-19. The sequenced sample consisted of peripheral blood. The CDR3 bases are TGTGCCAGCAGTTCAACCCGGGGGATCTACGAGCAGTACTTC. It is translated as CASSSTRGIYEQYF.